The T cell receptor (beta chain) described here comes from a study of cytomegalovirus exposure and HLA in healthy donors. Study-wide results and limits: An analysis done earlier found most TCR beta V segments productive about 90% or about 30% of the time. Sequencing likely generated an artifact that appeared as a cluster of highly shared sequence variants.

As regards this clone: Its antigen is still unknown.

The study ran its PCR with 60 Vbeta and 13 Jbeta primers. Profiled with immunoSEQ multiplex PCR; TCRdb holds only in-frame clones, not every one. The table includes some 150,000 clones, under 75% detected once. The V gene end was trimmed by 3 bases and the J gene end by 2 bases; junction bases not matched to a gene: 7. The CDR3 is made up of 16 amino acids. CDR1 and CDR2 (germline): MDHEN, SYDVKM. This clonotype was sampled from a woman aged 40-49 years in good health and CMV-seronegative. The chain carries TRBV28 and TRBJ2-7, with 10 bases fitting TRBD1. Sequencing was performed on PBMCs. CDR3 in amino acids: CASSFPPTGGPYEQYF. CDR3 nucleotide sequence: TGTGCCAGCAGTTTCCCCCCGACAGGGGGCCCCTACGAGCAGTACTTC.